Shown below are 8 T cell receptor beta chains from a single sample sequenced in a study of identical twins. TCRdb processed the 5' RACE reads anew with MiXCR; each CDR3 protein has one entry. This sample has some 760,000 distinct CDR3 sequences, with roughly 20% found just once. The data were also submitted as part of a second study, on T cells expressing NK-cell markers.

The sample comprised PBMCs. The source of these receptors is a young woman in good health.

The rearrangement joins TRBV14 to TRBJ2-1, with 8 bases aligning to TRBD2. The CDR3 totals 15 residues. Trimming cost V 4 bases and J 4 bases; bases outside gene matches: 6. CDR1 and CDR2 from the germline V gene are SGHDN and FVKESK. The CDR3 nucleotides read TGTGCCAGCAGCCCGAGCGGGGGCCTTTACAATGAGCAGTTCTTC. Amino acid sequence: CASSPSGGLYNEQFF.

The genes are TRBV5-4 and TRBJ2-5; a possible D gene is TRBD2 (6 bases). The CDR3 totals 16 residues. Germline CDR1 reads SGHNT; CDR2 reads YYREEE (reference sequence). The V and J ends lost 2 bases and 2 bases respectively, with 16 bases between them. CDR3 DNA sequence: TGTGCCAGCAGCTTTTCCACCGGCCGGGGGCAAGAGACCCAGTACTTC. Protein product: CASSFSTGRGQETQYF. Full variable domain (rest looked up from reference TRBV5-4 and TRBJ2-5): ETGVTQSPTHLIKTRGQQVTLRCSSQSGHNTVSWYQQALGQGPQFIFQYYREEENGRGNFPPRFSGLQFPNYSSELNVNALELDDSALYLCASSFSTGRGQETQYFGPGTRLLVL.

The chain has TRBV18 and TRBJ2-1, with 8 nucleotides matching TRBD2. J lost 0 bases, V lost 6 bases, and 7 bases had no gene match. Germline CDR1 reads KGHSH; CDR2 reads LQKENI. This CDR3 region has 16 residues. The CDR3 region is CASSDYSGVSYNEQFF. DNA for the CDR3: TGTGCCAGCTCGGACTATAGCGGGGTCTCCTACAATGAGCAGTTCTTC.

This chain uses TRBV20-1 with TRBJ2-2; D is uncertain. V was clipped by 4 bases and J by 3 bases, with 12 bases between them. CDR1 is DFQATT and CDR2 is SNEGSKA in the germline V gene (reference sequence). CDR3 size: 14 residues. Here the CDR3 DNA reads TGCAGTGCTACTCCGCCATGGGACACCGGGGAGCTGTTTTTT. This codes for CSATPPWDTGELFF.

In this sample, this clonotype turned up a few times. The chain is built from TRBV7-2 and TRBJ2-1; 8 nucleotides align to TRBD2. This CDR3 contains 15 residues. V lost 5 bases to trimming and J lost 4 bases; unmatched junction nucleotides: 7. CDR1 SGHTA and CDR2 FQGNSA come from the germline V gene. CDR3 sequence (DNA): TGTGCCAGCAGCGCCCAGCGGGAGCGGTACAATGAGCAGTTCTTC. It is translated as CASSAQRERYNEQFF.

This clonotype was counted only a few times. The V and J genes are TRBV7-9 and TRBJ1-1; D is uncertain. V lost 1 base and J 7 bases, leaving 10 bases between the germline ends. The germline gives CDR1 SEHNR, CDR2 FQNEAQ (reference sequence). The CDR3 is made up of 13 amino acids. As DNA, the CDR3 is TGTGCCAGCAGCTTAGTCCCACAGCATGAAGCTTTCTTT. Residues: CASSLVPQHEAFF.

This clonotype came up a few times. The chain links TRBV27 to TRBJ2-1; 7 bases line up with TRBD2. This CDR3 has 16 amino acids. The V gene end was trimmed by 6 bases and the J gene end by 4 bases; junction bases not matched to a gene: 12. Germline CDR1 MNHEY, CDR2 SMNVEV (reference sequence). The CDR3 nucleotides read TGTGCCAGCAGCCGGGATTCGGGACTAAAATACAATGAGCAGTTCTTC. The encoded protein is CASSRDSGLKYNEQFF.

The V and J genes are TRBV20-1 and TRBJ1-1; 11 bases fit TRBD1. Germline V gene sequence: CDR1 DFQATT, CDR2 SNEGSKA (reference sequence). The junction had 7 bases not matched to a gene; V was cut back by 6 bases and J by 4 bases. The CDR3 contains 14 residues. The CDR3 sequence is CSASWDRGITEAFF. For the CDR3, the DNA is TGCAGTGCCAGCTGGGACAGGGGGATCACTGAAGCTTTCTTT.